This paragraph reports one TCR beta chain. With random hexamers, roughly 0.5 to 1 ug RNA was reverse transcribed. TCRdb re-called the immunoSEQ multiplex PCR reads through MiXCR, storing one row per CDR3 protein. The sample records some 160,000 distinct CDR3 sequences, roughly nine tenths being singletons. The CDR3 consists of 12 residues. CDR1 and CDR2 from the germline V gene are KGHDR and SFDVKD. After removal of 6 bases from V and 5 bases from J, the junction contained 1 base not matched to a gene. The data are from a study of CD8 T cells in Susac syndrome. The rearrangement uses TRBV24-1 and TRBJ2-3; TRBD1 matches at 7 bases. The sample consisted of CD4+ T cells from PBMCs. The receptor was isolated from a human donor in good health. CDR3 DNA: TGTGCCACCAGTAACAGGGGAGATACGCAGTATTTT. It encodes CATSNRGDTQYF.